The T cell receptor beta chain described here comes from a study of blood T cell repertoires in COVID-19. The CDR3 has 16 amino acids. The V gene lost 0 bases and the J gene lost 3 bases, with 15 bases spanning the gap. The germline V gene has CDR1 LGHNA and CDR2 YNFKEQ. Source study methods: Using reference gene primer amplification, nucleated cell counts were estimated. The method was immunoSEQ multiplex PCR; TCRdb's version includes in-frame clones alone and lacks a portion of them. V, J and clone size were drawn from that table, and D and trimming were deduced from the DNA. The sample has about 50,000 clones, more than 75% seen once.

This TCR came from a man aged 50 or older with active or convalescent COVID-19. This chain connects TRBV4-2 to TRBJ2-7; D possibly corresponds to TRBD2 (5 bases). Specimen: peripheral blood. The CDR3 protein is CASSQEIIAPLYEQYF. The CDR3 DNA is TGTGCCAGCAGCCAAGAAATAATAGCGCCCCTCTACGAGCAGTACTTC.